Sequencing of this TCR beta chain was carried out in a study of T cell responses to AZD1222 COVID-19 vaccine. Some clones are missing from TCRdb's copy, which holds only in-frame ones; the method was immunoSEQ multiplex PCR. The sample lists 100,000 to 150,000 clones; roughly 85% were seen once. This CDR3 spans 13 amino acids. Germline CDR1 and CDR2: SGHNT and YENEEA. Trimming removed 4 bases from V and 5 bases from J, with 11 bases in between. This rearrangement joins TRBV11-3 to TRBJ2-5, with a weak D call TRBD2 (5 bases). This receptor was identified in an adult who received the MenACWY meningococcal vaccine as a control. The sample here was peripheral blood, taken 28 days after the second dose of the MenACWY control vaccine. The CDR3 loop reads CASSSDGMETQYF. The CDR3 DNA reads TGTGCCAGCAGCTCCGACGGGATGGAGACCCAGTACTTC.